The source of this T cell receptor beta chain is a study of cytomegalovirus exposure and HLA in healthy donors. Study findings and constraints: Presence/absence analyses assumed roughly uniform sequencing depth across donors. For most TCR sequences rarity was the rule, although some public TCRs occurred in many donors. There were reportedly fewer N-insertions in an Asian-associated ancestry cluster than the approximately 600-donor mean, in a later analysis.

This clone was observed a handful of times. What it binds is not known. The PCR employed 60 Vbeta primers together with 13 Jbeta primers. Repertoires were generated with immunoSEQ multiplex PCR, while TCRdb's copy carries only in-frame clones and drops some. The sample records 40,000 to 55,000 clones, 72% being singletons. The ends lost 5 bases at V and 0 bases at J; junction bases unmatched: 6. Germline V lookup: CDR1 GTSNPN, CDR2 SVGIG (reference sequence). There are 14 residues in the CDR3. The sequence was collected from a woman between 45 and 60 years old in good health and CMV-seronegative. Input material: PBMCs. The rearrangement links TRBV30 to TRBJ1-1; TRBD1 aligns across 7 bases. CDR3 coding DNA: TGTGCCTGGGGCAAGACAGGGATGAACACTGAAGCTTTCTTT. Translation: CAWGKTGMNTEAFF.